This T cell receptor (beta chain) was sequenced for a study of T cell changes during pregnancy in multiple sclerosis. This clone has a single count. The CDR3 is 15 residues long. CDR1 is MNHEY, CDR2 SMNVEV, per germline (reference sequence). V shed 6 bases, J shed 3 bases, and the junction held 10 bases outside the gene matches. Data came from immunoSEQ multiplex PCR; TCRdb stores just in-frame clones and leaves some out. The sample has some 80,000 clones, around 96% seen once. The sequence came from a female donor with multiple sclerosis, enrolled in a pregnancy study. The sample consisted of peripheral blood, taken in the second trimester of pregnancy. The chain has TRBV27 and TRBJ1-1, with 7 bases identical to TRBD1. Written as DNA, the CDR3 is TGTGCCAGCAGGCAGGACAGGTGGGTTGACACTGAAGCTTTCTTT. It codes for CASRQDRWVDTEAFF.